This T cell receptor beta chain comes out of a study of cytomegalovirus exposure and HLA in healthy donors. Study-level findings and limits: The tendency of first-cohort TCR clusters to co-occur in the 120 validation repertoires was the finding of a later analysis. TCR beta chains numbering under 200 were designated cytomegalovirus-associated.

Notes on this clone: Its antigen remains unidentified.

A 120-subject validation cohort, separate from the 666-subject first cohort, supplied the donors. This table comes from immunoSEQ multiplex PCR, and its TCRdb copy is limited to in-frame clones, with some not included. The table records approximately 150,000 clones, 70% to 90% of them present only once. CDR1 is PRHDT, CDR2 FYEKMQ, per germline (reference sequence). V was trimmed by 3 bases and J by 1 base, leaving 2 bases between them. The CDR3 loop spans 12 amino acids. What was sequenced was PBMCs. J is TRBJ2-3 and V is TRBV13, with D uncertain. The receptor's source is a man in his thirties or forties in good health and CMV-seropositive. The CDR3 DNA reads as TGTGCCAGCAGCTTCGGCACAGATACGCAGTATTTT. This sequence encodes CASSFGTDTQYF.